This T cell receptor beta chain was documented in a study of beta chain features in type 1 diabetes. Every bit of the isolated RNA underwent reverse transcription, so sequencing read expressed TCRB transcripts. Using immunoSEQ multiplex PCR, the repertoire was profiled, and TCRdb retains in-frame clones only, with some absent. Here the sample spans about 40,000 clones, 49% being singletons. One heparinised draw, averaging about 116 mL, was taken per donor. Findings and limits, study-wide: Reduced insertions and increased deletions marked VDJ junctions in type 1 diabetes patients. Sequencing used cDNA, and cells with high TCR expression could therefore be over-represented. Equally in patients and controls, PCR might preferentially amplify shorter templates.

Notes on this clone: Its target is not known.

Germline V gene lookup returns CDR1 MNHNS and CDR2 SASEGT. There are 12 residues in the CDR3. V was shortened by 5 bases and J by 2 bases, with 5 bases between the two germline ends. The sample was central memory CD4+ T cells from blood. This clonotype was sampled from a woman aged 18-29 years in good health. This chain links TRBV6-1 with TRBJ2-3; D not certain. This CDR3 is CASSFNTDTQYF. The CDR3 nucleotides are TGTGCCAGCAGTTTCAACACAGATACGCAGTATTTT.